The T cell receptor beta chain under discussion was sequenced for a study of regulatory T cells in long-lasting Graves disease. Indicated time point: newly diagnosed GD, antithyroid drugs for less than 3 months. PBMC RNA served as the TCR library source. CDR3 size: 18 residues. Germline assignment: CDR1 LNHDA and CDR2 SQIVND (reference sequence). V dropped 0 bases and J dropped 0; count of bases not matched to a gene: 8. This clonotype appeared a few times. Building of the TCR beta libraries involved iRepertoire HTBI primers and Arm-PCR of CDR3 regions. TCRdb reanalysed the multiplex PCR reads using MiXCR and keeps one entry per CDR3 protein. Of about 540,000 distinct CDR3 sequences listed, approximately 12% are singletons. The sample was also linked to a second study, of T cells in Graves' hyperthyroidism and ophthalmopathy.

The clonotype was recovered from a man between 25 and 39 years old with Graves disease. V is TRBV19 and J is TRBJ2-1; 7 positions agree with TRBD2. The sample was peripheral blood mononuclear cells (PBMCs), taken at new diagnosis, from a patient treated with antithyroid drugs. The CDR3: CASSIDGGGLASYNEQFF. The CDR3 DNA follows: TGTGCCAGTAGTATAGATGGGGGGGGACTTGCCTCCTACAATGAGCAGTTCTTC. Complete variable domain (other parts from reference TRBV19 and TRBJ2-1): DGGITQSPKYLFRKEGQNVTLSCEQNLNHDAMYWYRQDPGQGLRLIYYSQIVNDFQKGDIAEGYSVSREKKESFPLTVTSAQKNPTAFYLCASSIDGGGLASYNEQFFGPGTRLTVL.